This T cell receptor (beta chain) was retrieved from a study of T cell responses to AZD1222 COVID-19 vaccine (dated by TCRdb to the early 2020s). About the study as a whole: AZD1222 recipients with second doses at about 4 weeks or about 12 weeks were pooled, because spike-specific TCR depth and breadth did not differ between schedules. TCR sequencing was performed for more than 230 trial participants, of whom around 200 were given two doses of AZD1222 and about 25 were given two doses of MenACWY control vaccine. Enrollment into the trials was organized by age into subgroups of 18-55, 56-69 and 70-plus years, and those subgroups contained roughly 150, 30 and 60 TCR-sequenced participants, respectively.

Per the publication, the time point label means: baseline before first vaccination. Vaccinee samples came from UK trials COV001 and COV002, including a single-blind randomized controlled phase 2/3 trial of AZD1222 (ChAdOx1 nCoV-19) in healthy adults. For TCRbeta chain sequencing, PBMC samples were collected from trial participants at day 0 and at day 28 after the second dose. The CDR3 regions of human TCRbeta chains were analyzed by immunosequencing. The original pipeline was this. Repertoire TCRs were checked for matches against a reference library of SARS-CoV-2-specific TCRs that had been generated using the MIRA antigen-specificity platform. Breadth was defined as the fraction of unique TCRs that were SARS-CoV-2-associated. Depth was defined as the fraction of total T cells that were SARS-CoV-2-associated. Using the MIRA data, every spike-specific TCR was mapped to the spike region that the TCR reacted to and assigned to either a CD4 or a CD8 class. Log10-transformed breadth and depth values were compared by one-way ANOVA with Sidak's multiple comparisons tests. Held by TCRdb, this immuneACCESS table contains in-frame sequences only and omits some clones. Under half of the omission traces to an unresolved V gene where checked; the cause of the rest is unknown. That table gives V, J and clone size, and the DNA gave D and trimming. The sample includes roughly 250,000 clones, with 85% to 95% observed a single time. Of the sample, around 0.58% falls within the top ten clones.

General conclusions and limits of the study: Participants were mostly white British, with more females than males. The authors suggested clonal diversity may have been underestimated. The whole spike protein was spanned by vaccine-associated CD4 TCRs, and dominant responses were seen in regions 160-218 and 743-854. Spike-specific TCR breadth and depth rose significantly after two AZD1222 doses compared with day 0 and with MenACWY recipients. Epitopes outside the regions mutated in the B.1.351 and B.1.1.7 variants were reportedly recognized by nearly half of the unique spike-specific TCRs. Because no day 14 peak-response samples were available, repertoires were characterized only after the peak T cell response. Conclusions about previously exposed vaccinees are limited because only a handful of AZD1222 recipients were SARS-CoV-2 seropositive at baseline. The 56-69-year group was small, and its depth increase did not reach significance, likely because of low power.

This clone occurred once. Its antigen is currently not known. There are no base qualities to consult, and no much larger clone falls within one base. CDR1 and CDR2 were assigned from the germline V gene as MNHEY and SVGEGT. V loses 2 bases of germline sequence and J loses 6 bases, and the interval between the two ends is 7 bases. The CDR3 goes from the cysteine to the phenylalanine over 13 residues. Here the CDR3 DNA is all that survives: 39 bases in frame from base 1. This sequence was found in an adult in good health. The receptor chain draws on TRBV6-2 or TRBV6-3 and TRBJ2-2, with an unclear D gene assignment. The specimen was peripheral blood, collected on day 0 of AZD1222 vaccination. The base sequence is TGTGCCAGCAGTTACCAGGTATCCGGGGAGCTGTTTTTT. Its amino acids are CASSYQVSGELFF.